This record looks at one TCR beta chain sequence and its context. In the original processing: From reference gene primer amplification, estimates of nucleated cell counts were derived. Only in-frame clones appear in the TCRdb table, and some are missing; sequencing was by immunoSEQ multiplex PCR. The V and J calls and the clone size are those of that table, but D and trimming were determined from the DNA. Of approximately 210,000 clones listed, around 80% are singletons. CDR3 length equals 13 residues. Trimming shortened V by 1 base and J by 10 bases, and 13 bases separated the two germline ends. CDR1 LNHDA and CDR2 SQIVND come from the germline V gene (reference sequence). These data are taken from a study of blood T cell repertoires in COVID-19. On the study more broadly: Both acute and convalescent COVID-19 samples were obtained from the United States, Italy and Spain. The analysed material was cDNA or gDNA that came from T cells, B-cell-depleted T cells, or PBMCs.

This TCR derives from a young man with active or convalescent COVID-19. The sequenced sample was peripheral blood. The chain has TRBV19 and TRBJ1-1, with a weak D call TRBD1 (6 bases). The CDR3 here is CASSIGDTQSAFF. The CDR3 DNA follows: TGTGCCAGTAGTATAGGGGACACCCAGTCAGCTTTCTTT.